This T cell receptor beta chain was identified in a study of radiotherapy plus CTLA-4 blockade in lung cancer. Sequenced by immunoSEQ multiplex PCR; TCRdb stores in-frame clones only, minus some. Of 30,000 to 40,000 clones listed, 60% to 75% are singletons. The CDR3 is made up of 14 amino acids. Germline V lookup: CDR1 SGHTA, CDR2 FQGNSA. The ends were cut back, 1 base at V and 1 base at J, with 2 bases in the middle. Source: peripheral blood, taken from a patient treated with radiotherapy plus ipilimumab. The rearrangement links TRBV7-2 to TRBJ2-6; no clear D. The TCR sequence derives from a human donor with non-small cell lung cancer who had stable disease on radiotherapy plus ipilimumab. The CDR3 nucleotides read TGTGCCAGCAGCTTAGGTTCTGGGGCCAACGTCCTGACTTTC. It encodes CASSLGSGANVLTF.